This T cell receptor (beta chain) derives from a study of human T cells and chemical hapten exposure. Overall study results and limits: TCRs whose frequency exceeded 1 in 1000 remained the same following DPC sensitization.

Before extraction, the whole blood was not fractionated, and total RNA was taken from it. The germline V gene has CDR1 MNHEY and CDR2 SMNVEV (reference sequence). The CDR3 consists of 14 residues. V was shortened by 3 bases and J by 2 bases, with 11 bases between the two germline ends. TCRdb used MiXCR to reprocess the 5' RACE reads, holding one entry per CDR3 protein. This sample carries 110,000 or so distinct CDR3 sequences, roughly a fifth of them seen once, and the ten largest clones take 2.5% to 3.5%. To note about this clonotype: Its cognate antigen is unknown.

This clonotype originated in a human donor in good health. V and J are TRBV27 and TRBJ2-7; D not resolved. CDR3 DNA: TGTGCCAGCAGTTTCAGTCAGCCTCCCTACGAGCAGTACTTC. This encodes CASSFSQPPYEQYF.